This is a list of T cell receptor beta chains from one sample in a study of blood T cell repertoires in COVID-19. Assay: immunoSEQ multiplex PCR; the TCRdb copy retains only in-frame clones and omits some. The data hold about 210,000 clones, with more than 75% observed a single time. Sequencing was done on a sample of peripheral blood. The receptor set was obtained from a woman older than 75 with acute or convalescent COVID-19. Each CDR3 is given with its conserved first and last residue. The D gene is left open where the match is weak. Clone sizes are given selectively: once, few, many, or a class where the clone is expanded.

d_call: -
v_call: TRBV4-3
clone_size: -
j_call: TRBJ1-1
cdr3_aa: CASSQWAEKAFF
cdr3_nt: TGCGCCAGCAGCCAATGGGCCGAAAAAGCTTTCTTT

d_call: -
v_call: TRBV18
clone_size: once
j_call: TRBJ1-5
cdr3_aa: CASSPEAQMNQPQHF
cdr3_nt: TGTGCCAGCTCACCAGAGGCTCAGATGAATCAGCCCCAGCATTTT

d_call: -
v_call: TRBV5-1
clone_size: -
j_call: TRBJ2-7
cdr3_aa: CASSLFSVVSYEQYF
cdr3_nt: TGCGCCAGCAGCTTGTTTAGCGTCGTCTCCTACGAGCAGTACTTC

d_call: -
v_call: TRBV12-3/TRBV12-4
clone_size: -
j_call: TRBJ1-1
cdr3_aa: CASSGGGAEAFF
cdr3_nt: TGTGCCAGCAGCGGGGGGGGAGCTGAAGCTTTCTTT

d_call: -
v_call: TRBV18
clone_size: -
j_call: TRBJ2-7
cdr3_aa: CASSPPITGEQYF
cdr3_nt: TGTGCCAGCTCACCACCGATCACGGGGGAGCAGTACTTC

d_call: -
v_call: TRBV7-9
clone_size: -
j_call: TRBJ1-1
cdr3_aa: CASSLYVNTEAFF
cdr3_nt: TGTGCCAGCAGCCTATACGTGAACACTGAAGCTTTCTTT

d_call: -
v_call: TRBV15
clone_size: -
j_call: TRBJ2-7
cdr3_aa: CATSRGLAEQYF
cdr3_nt: TGTGCCACCAGCAGAGGACTCGCCGAGCAGTACTTC

d_call: -
v_call: TRBV28
clone_size: -
j_call: TRBJ1-1
cdr3_aa: CASQFTGGWDTEAFF
cdr3_nt: TGTGCCAGCCAGTTTACGGGGGGCTGGGACACTGAAGCTTTCTTT

d_call: TRBD2
v_call: TRBV19
clone_size: once
j_call: TRBJ2-2
cdr3_aa: CASSIGLAGTGELFF
cdr3_nt: TGTGCCAGTAGTATCGGGCTAGCGGGGACCGGGGAGCTGTTTTTT

d_call: TRBD2
v_call: TRBV11-2
clone_size: once
j_call: TRBJ2-3
cdr3_aa: CASSSGTSGGGTDTQYF
cdr3_nt: TGTGCCAGCAGCTCAGGGACTAGCGGGGGGGGAACAGATACGCAGTATTTT

d_call: TRBD2
v_call: TRBV10-3
clone_size: -
j_call: TRBJ2-5
cdr3_aa: CAISPGGVQETQYF
cdr3_nt: TGTGCCATCAGCCCGGGGGGGGTCCAAGAGACCCAGTACTTC

d_call: TRBD2
v_call: TRBV6-6
clone_size: -
j_call: TRBJ2-7
cdr3_aa: CASRKRATSGNYEQYF
cdr3_nt: TGTGCCAGCAGAAAACGAGCCACTAGCGGGAACTACGAGCAGTACTTC

d_call: TRBD1
v_call: TRBV27
clone_size: -
j_call: TRBJ1-2
cdr3_aa: CASSSIGQDYGYTF
cdr3_nt: TGTGCCAGCAGTTCTATAGGACAGGACTATGGCTACACCTTC

d_call: -
v_call: TRBV5-1
clone_size: -
j_call: TRBJ2-3
cdr3_aa: CASSLGLYYSNTDTQYF
cdr3_nt: TGCGCCAGCAGCTTGGGACTCTACTATTCTAACACAGATACGCAGTATTTT

d_call: -
v_call: TRBV2
clone_size: few
j_call: TRBJ1-4
cdr3_aa: CASRSGWTNEKLFF
cdr3_nt: TGTGCCAGCAGGTCAGGGTGGACTAATGAAAAACTGTTTTTT

d_call: -
v_call: TRBV2
clone_size: -
j_call: TRBJ1-5
cdr3_aa: CASSGTREQPQHF
cdr3_nt: TGTGCCAGCAGCGGGACAAGAGAACAGCCCCAGCATTTT

d_call: -
v_call: TRBV9
clone_size: -
j_call: TRBJ2-6
cdr3_aa: CASSVGGAISGANVLTF
cdr3_nt: TGTGCCAGCAGCGTAGGGGGCGCCATCTCTGGGGCCAACGTCCTGACTTTC

d_call: -
v_call: TRBV19
clone_size: -
j_call: TRBJ2-1
cdr3_aa: CASSIDTASYNEQFF
cdr3_nt: TGTGCCAGTAGTATAGATACAGCCTCCTACAATGAGCAGTTCTTC

d_call: -
v_call: TRBV27
clone_size: few
j_call: TRBJ1-1
cdr3_aa: CASSRNPGENTEAFF
cdr3_nt: TGTGCCAGCAGTCGTAACCCAGGGGAGAACACTGAAGCTTTCTTT

d_call: TRBD1
v_call: TRBV6-5
clone_size: -
j_call: TRBJ1-3
cdr3_aa: CASSRTGSGNTIYF
cdr3_nt: TGTGCCAGCAGTCGGACAGGGTCTGGAAACACCATATATTTT

d_call: -
v_call: TRBV7-9
clone_size: few
j_call: TRBJ1-3
cdr3_aa: CASSSPKASGNTIYF
cdr3_nt: TGTGCCAGCAGCAGTCCAAAAGCCTCTGGAAACACCATATATTTT

d_call: -
v_call: TRBV4-3
clone_size: few
j_call: TRBJ2-2
cdr3_aa: CASSQVLRSDTGELFF
cdr3_nt: TGCGCCAGCAGCCAAGTCTTGCGGTCCGACACCGGGGAGCTGTTTTTT

d_call: -
v_call: TRBV18
clone_size: few
j_call: TRBJ1-1
cdr3_aa: CASSPFVEDTEAFF
cdr3_nt: TGTGCCAGCTCACCCTTCGTAGAGGACACTGAAGCTTTCTTT

d_call: -
v_call: TRBV4-2
clone_size: -
j_call: TRBJ2-7
cdr3_aa: CASSQGPGATYEQYF
cdr3_nt: TGTGCCAGCAGCCAAGGTCCAGGGGCTACCTACGAGCAGTACTTC

d_call: -
v_call: TRBV7-2
clone_size: few
j_call: TRBJ2-7
cdr3_aa: CASSLSPSSYEQYF
cdr3_nt: TGTGCCAGCAGCTTAAGCCCGAGCTCCTACGAGCAGTACTTC

d_call: -
v_call: TRBV7-9
clone_size: few
j_call: TRBJ2-5
cdr3_aa: CASSQVGQSFETQYF
cdr3_nt: TGTGCCAGCAGCCAGGTTGGACAGTCTTTCGAGACCCAGTACTTC

d_call: -
v_call: TRBV19
clone_size: -
j_call: TRBJ2-3
cdr3_aa: CASRPEFVTDTQYF
cdr3_nt: TGTGCCAGTAGGCCAGAATTTGTGACAGATACGCAGTATTTT

d_call: -
v_call: TRBV18
clone_size: -
j_call: TRBJ1-5
cdr3_aa: CASSPTYGGEPQHF
cdr3_nt: TGTGCCAGCTCACCAACTTATGGGGGGGAGCCCCAGCATTTT

d_call: -
v_call: TRBV7-9
clone_size: -
j_call: TRBJ2-5
cdr3_aa: CASRGLGRAQETQYF
cdr3_nt: TGTGCCAGCAGAGGGTTAGGGCGGGCCCAAGAGACCCAGTACTTC

d_call: -
v_call: TRBV6-2/TRBV6-3
clone_size: -
j_call: TRBJ2-7
cdr3_aa: CASSYSSARDAYEQYF
cdr3_nt: TGTGCCAGCAGTTACTCCTCGGCGAGGGATGCCTACGAGCAGTACTTC

d_call: -
v_call: TRBV4-1
clone_size: -
j_call: TRBJ1-6
cdr3_aa: CASSRQNSPLHF
cdr3_nt: TGCGCCAGCAGCCGACAGAATTCACCCCTCCACTTT

d_call: -
v_call: TRBV30
clone_size: -
j_call: TRBJ1-5
cdr3_aa: CAWSDNRDQPQHF
cdr3_nt: TGTGCCTGGAGTGACAACAGAGATCAGCCCCAGCATTTT

d_call: TRBD1
v_call: TRBV16
clone_size: -
j_call: TRBJ1-2
cdr3_aa: CASSQSRIGTGDGYTF
cdr3_nt: TGTGCCAGCAGCCAATCGCGGATTGGGACAGGGGACGGCTACACCTTC